This T cell receptor beta chain comes out of a study of CD8 T cells in Susac syndrome. Findings and caveats of the study: The study recognized that the number of individuals in its TCR sequencing and HLA analysis was relatively small.

The T cells that were sequenced for TCR beta were CD8+ and CD4+ cells from blood. FACS enriched CD8+ TEMRA cells, while bulk CD8+ and CD4+ were negatively isolated. On this clonotype: Its antigen is still unknown.

The RNA, 0.5 to 1 ug, was put through reverse transcription using random hexamers. TCRdb processed the immunoSEQ multiplex PCR reads anew with MiXCR; each CDR3 protein has one entry. The sample holds fewer than 350,000 distinct CDR3 sequences, about 90% seen once. The germline CDR1 and CDR2 sequences are ENHRY and SYGVKD. This CDR3 is built from 15 residues. V shed 2 bases and J shed 2 bases, with 10 bases lying between them. The rearrangement links TRBV10-3 to TRBJ2-1; a weak D match, TRBD2 (5 bases). Source material: CD4+ T cells from PBMCs. The clonotype comes from a human donor with multiple sclerosis. This chain's CDR3 is CAISETAAPYNEQFF. The CDR3 nucleotides are TGTGCCATCAGTGAGACAGCGGCCCCCTACAATGAGCAGTTCTTC.